These T cell receptor beta chains were read from a single sample in a study of shared clonotypes between healthy human individuals. The assay was immunoSEQ multiplex PCR, and TCRdb's table has in-frame clones only and misses some. The sample records some 2,100,000 clones, roughly 91% being singletons. The material sequenced was naive CD8+ T cells from PBMCs. These receptors came from a young man in good health. Some clones in this sample may be carry-over from other donors' samples. CDR3s include the opening cysteine and the closing phenylalanine or tryptophan. Fields, in order: clone size, J gene, D gene, V gene, CDR3 DNA, CDR3 protein. D genes are given only for firm matches. Some rows mark clone size as missing; the rest say once, few, many or name a class of expanded clone.

.	TRBJ2-1	.	TRBV7-9	TGTGCCAGCAGGGACCAACTAGCTGCGAATGAGCAGTTCTTC	CASRDQLAANEQFF
.	TRBJ1-2	.	TRBV5-8	TGTGCCAGCAGCCTTCCGATGGGCTTGTACTATGGCTACACCTTC	CASSLPMGLYYGYTF
.	TRBJ2-6	.	TRBV30	TGTGCCTGGAGGGACGCGGACTCTGGGGCCAACGTCCTGACTTTC	CAWRDADSGANVLTF
.	TRBJ1-4	.	TRBV6-1	TGTGCCAGCAGTGAAACCCAGGGGATTAATGAAAAACTGTTTTTT	CASSETQGINEKLFF
.	TRBJ1-5	.	TRBV7-2	TGTGCCAGCAGCTTAGCACAGGGTAAAAATCAGCCCCAGCATTTT	CASSLAQGKNQPQHF
.	TRBJ1-4	.	TRBV4-3	TGCGCCAGCAGCCGAACCCCGAAGCAGGCCTATAATGAAAAACTGTTTTTT	CASSRTPKQAYNEKLFF
.	TRBJ1-4	.	TRBV5-8	TGTGCCAGCAGCTTGTTCATGTGGGAGGGTACCCACTCGTGGGGTGAAAAACTGTTTTTT	CASSLFMWEGTHSWGEKLFF
.	TRBJ2-7	.	TRBV9	TGTGCCAGCAGCGTGGCATTTTCGGACCTCTACGAGCAGTACTTC	CASSVAFSDLYEQYF
.	TRBJ2-1	.	TRBV5-8	TGTGCCAGCAGCTCTGGTGGGGAAGAACCCGAGCAGTTCTTC	CASSSGGEEPEQFF
once	TRBJ1-1	.	TRBV7-9	TGTGCCAGCAGCTTAATAGGGGGGCCGGCTGAAGCTTTCTTT	CASSLIGGPAEAFF
.	TRBJ2-3	TRBD1	TRBV7-9	TGTGCCAGCAGCCCGCGACAGGGGACAGCTAGCACAGATACGCAGTATTTT	CASSPRQGTASTDTQYF
.	TRBJ2-1	TRBD2	TRBV10-2	TGCGCCAGCAGCGTTACGGGACTAGCGGGAGGAGGGGGTTACAATGAGCAGTTCTTC	CASSVTGLAGGGGYNEQFF
.	TRBJ1-5	.	TRBV4-3	TGCGCCAGCAGCCAAGATACGGCAAATCAGCCCCAGCATTTT	CASSQDTANQPQHF
.	TRBJ2-1	.	TRBV4-3	TGCGCCAGCAGCCACAGGACTGCCGTCCTTTACAATGAGCAGTTCTTC	CASSHRTAVLYNEQFF
.	TRBJ2-1	.	TRBV11-2	TGTGCCAGCAGCTTAGATGTACTCCTACTAGACAATGAGCAGTTCTTC	CASSLDVLLLDNEQFF
.	TRBJ2-7	.	TRBV27	TGTGCCAGCAGAACCCTCGACGGCGAGCAGTACTTC	CASRTLDGEQYF
.	TRBJ2-7	TRBD2	TRBV7-9	TGTGCCAGCAGCTTTTTTGTGGGACTAGCGGGAGACGAGCAGTACTTC	CASSFFVGLAGDEQYF
once	TRBJ2-2	.	TRBV5-1	TGCGCCAGCAGCCCGAGGGGCGAGCTACTAGATTGGAACACCGGGGAGCTGTTTTTT	CASSPRGELLDWNTGELFF
.	TRBJ1-1	.	TRBV6-5	TGTGCCAGCAGTTATCGGGAAGGGGTGAACACTGAAGCTTTCTTT	CASSYREGVNTEAFF
.	TRBJ2-2	TRBD1	TRBV27	TGTGCCAGCACCCAAACAGGGGGCGGCGGGGAGCTGTTTTTT	CASTQTGGGGELFF
few	TRBJ2-1	.	TRBV7-2	TGTGCCAGCAGTCTAGACCACGACCCCTACAATGAGCAGTTCTTC	CASSLDHDPYNEQFF
.	TRBJ2-7	TRBD2	TRBV4-1	TGCGCCAGCAGCCCCACTAGCGGGGGGCACTACGAGCAGTACTTC	CASSPTSGGHYEQYF
.	TRBJ2-5	TRBD1	TRBV27	TGTGCCAGCAGTCAACGACTGAGGGACAGTCGAGAGACCCAGTACTTC	CASSQRLRDSRETQYF
.	TRBJ2-1	.	TRBV4-3	TGCGCCAGCAGCCAAGAGTCGGCCTGGCCGGATAATGAGCAGTTCTTC	CASSQESAWPDNEQFF
.	TRBJ2-2	.	TRBV4-2	TGTGCCAGCAGCCAAGACTGGGCAGGGATAACCGGGGAGCTGTTTTTT	CASSQDWAGITGELFF
.	TRBJ1-1	.	TRBV6-5	TGTGCCAGCAGGCCGACTTCGAACACTGAAGCTTTCTTT	CASRPTSNTEAFF
.	TRBJ2-2	TRBD1	TRBV19	TGTGCCAGTAGTATAGACAGGGGGCCCACCGGGGAGCTGTTTTTT	CASSIDRGPTGELFF
.	TRBJ2-1	.	TRBV13	TGTGCCAGCAGCTCCCGAAGCGGATTCTCCTACAATGAGCAGTTCTTC	CASSSRSGFSYNEQFF
.	TRBJ2-7	.	TRBV27	TGTGCCAGCAGTCCGAGGACAGCCTCCTACGAGCAGTACTTC	CASSPRTASYEQYF
.	TRBJ2-1	.	TRBV9	TGTGCCAGCAGCGCCGGTGGACAGACCAATGAGCAGTTCTTC	CASSAGGQTNEQFF
.	TRBJ2-1	.	TRBV28	TGTGCCAGCAGTTCGGTCTCCTACAATGAGCAGTTCTTC	CASSSVSYNEQFF
once	TRBJ2-7	TRBD2	TRBV5-1	TGCGCCAGCACGGCCCACGGGACTAGCGGGAGACCCGATCTCTACGAGCAGTACTTC	CASTAHGTSGRPDLYEQYF
.	TRBJ2-2	.	TRBV19	TGTGCCAGTAGTGTATCGCAGGGGGGTAGAGGGGAGCTGTTTTTT	CASSVSQGGRGELFF
.	TRBJ1-1	.	TRBV6-5	TGTGCCAGCAGTTACTCGAGAGGGGGAGAAACTGAAGCTTTCTTT	CASSYSRGGETEAFF
.	TRBJ2-1	.	TRBV19	TGTGCCAGTAGTATAGATCTGACAGGGAGGGCGGGTGAGCAGTTCTTC	CASSIDLTGRAGEQFF
.	TRBJ2-1	.	TRBV7-2	TGTGCCAGCAGCTTAGTACTAGTCGGTGAGCAGTTCTTC	CASSLVLVGEQFF
.	TRBJ2-7	TRBD2	TRBV5-4	TGTGCCAGCAGCTTGTATAGCGGGTCGTCCTACGAGCAGTACTTC	CASSLYSGSSYEQYF
.	TRBJ2-1	TRBD2	TRBV27	TGTGCCAGCAGTCCCATTAGCGGGAGGGCCCTCAATGAGCAGTTCTTC	CASSPISGRALNEQFF
.	TRBJ2-1	.	TRBV9	TGTGCCAGCAGCGCGCCGAGCTCCTACAATGAGCAGTTCTTC	CASSAPSSYNEQFF
.	TRBJ2-7	.	TRBV27	TGTGCCAGCAGTTTATCCTCGGGGGACTTTGACTACGAGCAGTACTTC	CASSLSSGDFDYEQYF
.	TRBJ1-4	TRBD1	TRBV30	TGTGCCTGGCCGCATCCCGACGGGACAGTATCGTTT	CAWPHPDGTVSF
.	TRBJ1-4	.	TRBV7-9	TGTGCCAGCAGCTTAGTCGGTAGCAATGAAAAACTGTTTTTT	CASSLVGSNEKLFF
.	TRBJ2-7	TRBD2	TRBV5-1	TGCGCCAGCAGTAATGGACTAGGGGCATACGAGCAGTACTTC	CASSNGLGAYEQYF